Each of the 8 T cell receptor beta chains below was sequenced from the same sample in a study of blood T cells in healthy people across ages. A sample-barcoded 5' primer and a J-beta primer mix were used in a second PCR of about 6 to 11 cycles. Using its own MiXCR run on the 5' RACE reads, TCRdb lists one record per CDR3 protein. The sample lists some 1.4 million distinct CDR3 sequences, 42% occurring once. The sequenced sample was blood. These receptors were taken from a woman in her late teens or twenties in good health.

The genes are TRBV3-1 and TRBJ1-6, with a weak D call TRBD1 (5 bases). Per the germline V gene, CDR1 is LGHDT and CDR2 is YNNKEL (reference sequence). V lost 5 bases to trimming and J lost 9 bases, with 14 bases between them. There are 14 residues in the CDR3. The CDR3 here is CASSEDTFSSPLHF. In DNA form, the CDR3 reads TGTGCCAGCAGCGAGGACACCTTTAGTTCACCCCTCCACTTT.

The chain joins TRBV20-1 to TRBJ2-3, with TRBD1 matching over 10 bases. After removal of 6 bases from V and 7 bases from J, the junction contained 7 bases not matched to a gene. CDR3 length: 13 amino acids. CDR1 and CDR2 from the germline V gene are DFQATT and SNEGSKA (reference sequence). CDR3 protein: CSAVDRGQNTQYF. The CDR3 coding sequence is TGCAGTGCCGTTGACAGGGGGCAAAATACGCAGTATTTT.

The chain links TRBV10-1 to TRBJ2-3, with 11 bases aligning to TRBD2. This CDR3 spans 19 amino acids. Losses at the gene ends were 1 base for V and 4 bases for J; bases not matched to a gene: 13. The V gene's germline CDR1 is WNHNN and CDR2 SYGVQD (reference sequence). CDR3 sequence reads: CASSECSGRAITWPDTQYF. In DNA, the CDR3 is TGCGCCAGCAGTGAGTGTAGCGGGAGGGCTATAACATGGCCAGATACGCAGTATTTT.

As for this clonotype: Relative to the germline gene, one junction end is altered; a read error may explain this. The chain combines TRBV6-5 with TRBJ1-5; D is unclear. Germline CDR1 and CDR2: MNHEY and SVGAGI. The length of the CDR3 is 15 residues. CDR3 residues: CAGSYSNGNNQPQHF. The CDR3 bases are TGTGCCGGCAGTTACTCGAACGGAAACAATCAGCCCCAGCATTTT.

This clonotype was picked up a small number of times. The V and J genes are TRBV7-7 and TRBJ2-1; 12 nucleotides agree with TRBD2. From germline, CDR1 is SSHAT and CDR2 FNYEAQ (reference sequence). The CDR3 extends over 16 amino acids. V was pared by 5 bases and J by 5 bases, with 7 bases of the junction left unmatched. The CDR3, as DNA: TGTGCCAGCAGCCCCCTTCGGACTAGCGGGGACAATGAGCAGTTCTTC. Encoded protein: CASSPLRTSGDNEQFF.

This clonotype was found a few times. The chain couples TRBV21-1 to TRBJ2-7; the D call in the table, TRBD1, was not verified against the DNA. TRBV21-1 is a known pseudogene. The CDR3 has 14 amino acids. CDR3 bases: TGTGCCAGCAACCCCTACAGGGAGGACTACGAGCAGTACTTC. Amino acid sequence: CASNPYREDYEQYF.

This clonotype was seen just once. The chain couples TRBV29-1 to TRBJ2-7, with 9 positions matching TRBD1. Germline lookup yields CDR1 SQVTM and CDR2 ANQGSEA. The CDR3 has 14 amino acids. The V and J ends lost 4 bases and 0 bases, in that order; junction bases with no gene match: 4. This CDR3 is CSVGMDRGSYEQYF. The CDR3 DNA reads as TGCAGCGTTGGTATGGACAGGGGCTCCTACGAGCAGTACTTC.

Notes on this clonotype: One end of the junction is discordant with germline, which a read error may explain. The rearrangement uses TRBV7-9 and TRBJ2-1, with D perhaps matching TRBD1 (5 bases). This CDR3 is built from 15 residues. Germline loops: CDR1 SEHNR, CDR2 FQNEAQ (reference sequence). CDR3 region: CAGSLTTAETVPRFF. The CDR3 nucleotides read TGTGCCGGCAGCCTGACAACCGCGGAGACAGTTCCCCGGTTCTTC.